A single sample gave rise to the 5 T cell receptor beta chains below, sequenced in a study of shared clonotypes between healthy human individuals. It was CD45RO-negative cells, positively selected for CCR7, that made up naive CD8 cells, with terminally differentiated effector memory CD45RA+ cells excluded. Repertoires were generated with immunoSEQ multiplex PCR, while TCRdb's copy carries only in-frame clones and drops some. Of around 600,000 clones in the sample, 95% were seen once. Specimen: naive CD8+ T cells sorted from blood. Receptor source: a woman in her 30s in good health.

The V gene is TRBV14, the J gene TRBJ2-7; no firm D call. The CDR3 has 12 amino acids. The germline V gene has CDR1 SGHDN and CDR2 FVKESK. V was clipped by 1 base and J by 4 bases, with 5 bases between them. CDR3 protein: CASSQVLYEQYF. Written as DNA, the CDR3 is TGTGCCAGCAGCCAAGTCCTTTACGAGCAGTACTTC.

This CDR3 reads CASSLASNTDTQYF. The CDR3 DNA sequence: TGTGCCAGCAGCTTGGCTAGCAACACAGATACGCAGTATTTT. The chain uses TRBV5-6 and TRBJ2-3; TRBD2 might be the D (5 bases). V was pared by 0 bases and J by 2 bases, with 7 bases between. Germline CDR1 and CDR2: SGHDT and YYEEEE. CDR3 length: 14 residues. The full variable domain, its missing parts supplied by reference TRBV5-6 and TRBJ2-3, is DAGVTQSPTHLIKTRGQQVTLRCSPKSGHDTVSWYQQALGQGPQFIFQYYEEEERQRGNFPDRFSGHQFPNYSSELNVNALLLGDSALYLCASSLASNTDTQYFGPGTRLTVL.

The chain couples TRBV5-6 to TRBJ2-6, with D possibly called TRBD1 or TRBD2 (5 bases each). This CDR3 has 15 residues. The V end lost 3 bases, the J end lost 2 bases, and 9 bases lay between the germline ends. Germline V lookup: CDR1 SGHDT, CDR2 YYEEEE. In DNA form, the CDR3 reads TGTGCCAGCAGCTGGGGGACGGCTGGGGCCAACGTCCTGACTTTC. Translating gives CASSWGTAGANVLTF.

The CDR3 sequence is CASSQLRDYQETQYF. The DNA for the CDR3 is TGTGCCAGTAGTCAACTACGGGACTACCAAGAGACCCAGTACTTC. The chain employs TRBV19 and TRBJ2-5; tentative D call: TRBD2 (6 bases). The length of the CDR3 is 15 residues. V was pared by 5 bases and J by 0 bases, with 13 bases between. Germline V gene lookup returns CDR1 LNHDA and CDR2 SQIVND (reference sequence).

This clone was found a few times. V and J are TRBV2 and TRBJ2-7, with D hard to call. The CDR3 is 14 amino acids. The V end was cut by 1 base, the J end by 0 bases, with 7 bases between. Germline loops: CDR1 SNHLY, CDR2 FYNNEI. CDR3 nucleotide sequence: TGTGCCAGCAGTGAAGTTTACTCCTCCTACGAGCAGTACTTC. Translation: CASSEVYSSYEQYF.